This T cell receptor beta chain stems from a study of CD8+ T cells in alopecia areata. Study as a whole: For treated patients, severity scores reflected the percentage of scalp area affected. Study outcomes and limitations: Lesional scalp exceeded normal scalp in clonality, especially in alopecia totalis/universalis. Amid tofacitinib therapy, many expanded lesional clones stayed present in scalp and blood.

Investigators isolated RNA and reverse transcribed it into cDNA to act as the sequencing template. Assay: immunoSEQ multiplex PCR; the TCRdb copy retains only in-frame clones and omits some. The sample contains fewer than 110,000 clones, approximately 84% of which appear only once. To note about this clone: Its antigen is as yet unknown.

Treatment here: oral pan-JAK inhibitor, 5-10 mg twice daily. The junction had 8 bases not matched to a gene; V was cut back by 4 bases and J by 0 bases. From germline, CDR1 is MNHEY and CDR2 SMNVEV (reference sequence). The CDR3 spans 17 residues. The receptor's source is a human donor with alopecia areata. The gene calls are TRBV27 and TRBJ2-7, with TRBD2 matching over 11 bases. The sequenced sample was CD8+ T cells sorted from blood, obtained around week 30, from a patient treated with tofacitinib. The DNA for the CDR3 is TGTGCCAGCAGTTACGGGACTAGCGGAACTAGCTCCTACGAGCAGTACTTC. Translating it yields CASSYGTSGTSSYEQYF.